The rows below give T cell receptor beta chains drawn from one sample of a study of blood T cells in healthy people across ages. TCRdb used MiXCR to reprocess the 5' RACE reads, holding one entry per CDR3 protein. The repertoire holds approximately 800,000 distinct CDR3 sequences, roughly 26% seen once, with 3% in the top ten. These data are also associated with another study on T cells of mothers and their children.

Material for sequencing was blood. All receptors derive from a boy younger than 18 in good health. Both conserved end residues are part of each CDR3. Each record gives: J gene, V gene, D gene, clone size, CDR3 DNA, CDR3 protein. A D gene is named only where the DNA matches it firmly. The size of a clone is reported for some rows only, either as once, few or many, or as a class for expanded clones.

>TRBJ1-2|TRBV27|NA|once
TGTGCCAGCAGTACAAACGACAGGTTGAGGGGCTACACCTTC
CASSTNDRLRGYTF
>TRBJ1-5|TRBV12-3/TRBV12-4|NA|NA
TGTGCCAGCAGTGCCATGGGGGGGCTTCAGCCCCAGCATTTT
CASSAMGGLQPQHF
>TRBJ1-6|TRBV9|TRBD1|few
TGTGCCAGCAGCGTAGGGGACAGCAAGTCACCCCTCCACTTT
CASSVGDSKSPLHF
>TRBJ1-3|TRBV3-1|TRBD1|NA
TGTGCCAGCAGACGGACAGGGGGCCGTGGAAACACCATATATTTT
CASRRTGGRGNTIYF
>TRBJ1-3|TRBV6-5|NA|few
TGTGCCAGCAGTCTCAGGGAGACTGGAAACACCATATATTTT
CASSLRETGNTIYF
>TRBJ2-5|TRBV6-6|NA|few
TGTGCCAGCAGTAATTTACAAGAGACCCAGTACTTC
CASSNLQETQYF
>TRBJ1-2|TRBV2|TRBD1|few
TGTGCCAGCGGACAGGATAATTACGGCTACACCTTC
CASGQDNYGYTF
>TRBJ1-1|TRBV2|NA|few
TGTGCCAGCGGTAGGAGGACTGAAGCTTTCTTT
CASGRRTEAFF
>TRBJ1-1|TRBV12-3/TRBV12-4|NA|NA
TGTGCCAGCACCCAGGAGGGGAACACTGAAGCTTTCTTT
CASTQEGNTEAFF
>TRBJ2-3|TRBV2|NA|few
TGTGCCAGCAGCGTCAGCGTGAGGGGGGGAGATACGCAGTATTTT
CASSVSVRGGDTQYF
>TRBJ2-3|TRBV7-3|TRBD2|NA
TGTGCCAGCAGCGCAAGACCTAGCGGTACCACAGATACGCAGTATTTT
CASSARPSGTTDTQYF
>TRBJ2-6|TRBV28|NA|few
TGTGCCGCCATCCGGTCTGGGGCCAACGTCCTGACTTTC
CAAIRSGANVLTF
>TRBJ1-5|TRBV28|NA|few
TGTGCCAGCCACTCGATGATTTTAGGGCCCCAGCATTTT
CASHSMILGPQHF
>TRBJ2-2|TRBV9|TRBD2|NA
TGTGCCAGCAGCTCCCCTAGCGGGGCCAACACCGGGGAGCTGTTTTTT
CASSSPSGANTGELFF
>TRBJ1-3|TRBV7-3|NA|NA
TGTGCCAGCAGCAGGACACAACAACCCAACTCTGGAAACACCATATATTTT
CASSRTQQPNSGNTIYF
>TRBJ1-4|TRBV6-2/TRBV6-3|NA|NA
TGTGCCAGCAGTCCAGTCCTTTCTAATGAAAAACTGTTTTTT
CASSPVLSNEKLFF
>TRBJ2-3|TRBV5-1|NA|few
TGCGCCAGCAGCCACGCCTCGGAAGATACGCAGTATTTT
CASSHASEDTQYF
>TRBJ2-7|TRBV12-3/TRBV12-4|NA|few
TGTGCCAGCAGTTTAGGTTACAGCGGTTTAATCTACGAGCAGTACTTC
CASSLGYSGLIYEQYF
>TRBJ1-1|TRBV5-1|NA|many
TGTGCCAGCAGCCTGGCGCAGGGTCGAACTGAAGCTTTCTTT
CASSLAQGRTEAFF
>TRBJ2-2|TRBV20-1|NA|few
TGCAGTGCTAGAAGTGGAGGGGCGAACACCGGGGAGCTGTTTTTT
CSARSGGANTGELFF
>TRBJ2-3|TRBV10-3|NA|NA
TGTGCCATCAGTGAGTCGTGGACAGCAGGCACAGATACGCAGTATTTT
CAISESWTAGTDTQYF
>TRBJ2-3|TRBV9|NA|NA
TGTGCCAGCAGCGTAGGAAATCAATATACAGATACGCAGTATTTT
CASSVGNQYTDTQYF
>TRBJ2-4|TRBV12-3/TRBV12-4|NA|NA
TGTGCCAGCAGCTCAGGGGCGCGGGACATTCAGTACTTC
CASSSGARDIQYF
>TRBJ2-3|TRBV20-1|NA|few
TGCAGTGCTAGAATGCCTGAGGCAGATACGCAGTATTTT
CSARMPEADTQYF
>TRBJ2-1|TRBV3-1|NA|few
TGTGCCAGCAGCCAAGGCGGGGCGCCTGAGCAGTTCTTC
CASSQGGAPEQFF
>TRBJ2-3|TRBV6-5|TRBD2|few
TGTGCCAGCACTTTACCCCAGCGGGGGGGCGGGGATACGCAGTATTTT
CASTLPQRGGGDTQYF
>TRBJ1-5|TRBV7-9|TRBD1|NA
TGCGCCAGCGGTACAGGGGGTGGCCAGCCCCAGCATTTT
CASGTGGGQPQHF
>TRBJ2-5|TRBV2|NA|NA
TGTGCCAGCAGTGATCCCAGCGGGGAGACCCAGTACTTC
CASSDPSGETQYF
>TRBJ2-1|TRBV3-1|NA|many
TGTGCCAGCAGCCTTCTGGCAAATGAGCAGTTCTTC
CASSLLANEQFF
>TRBJ2-7|TRBV5-6|TRBD1|many
TGTGCCAGCAGCTCCTTAGGACAGGGAGACACCTACGAGCAGTACTTC
CASSSLGQGDTYEQYF
>TRBJ2-7|TRBV9|NA|once
TGTGCCAGCAGCGTCGGGCGGACCACCTACGAGCAGTACTTC
CASSVGRTTYEQYF
>TRBJ2-4|TRBV3-1|TRBD1|many
TGTGCCAGCAGTCAGGGGGTAGAAAACATTCAGTACTTC
CASSQGVENIQYF
>TRBJ2-3|TRBV7-8|NA|NA
TGTGCCAGCAGCTTAGTTAACACAGATACGCAGTATTTT
CASSLVNTDTQYF
>TRBJ2-5|TRBV7-9|TRBD2|NA
TGTGCCAGCAGCTTTCTGCGCTCTCTAGCGGGAAGGCAAGAGACCCAGTACTTC
CASSFLRSLAGRQETQYF
>TRBJ2-3|TRBV29-1|TRBD1|NA
TGCAGCGTGTCCCGGGACAGGGTCGGGACAGATACGCAGTATTTT
CSVSRDRVGTDTQYF
>TRBJ2-1|TRBV4-1|NA|many
TGCGCCAGCAGCCAAGAGGCGCACAGGGGAGGCTACAATGAGCAGTTCTTC
CASSQEAHRGGYNEQFF
>TRBJ1-4|TRBV9|NA|NA
TGTGCCAGCTCGCAACAGGGCTACCTTAATGAAAAACTGTTTTTT
CASSQQGYLNEKLFF
>TRBJ2-1|TRBV20-1|NA|NA
TGCAGTGCCCGAAGCGGCAGGAGCTCCTACAATGAGCAGTTCTTC
CSARSGRSSYNEQFF
>TRBJ2-5|TRBV2|NA|NA
TGTGCCAGCAGGAAAGGAGTGGTTCCCGTAGGTCAAGAGACCCAGTACTTC
CASRKGVVPVGQETQYF
>TRBJ1-5|TRBV28|NA|NA
TGTGCCAGCAGGCCCCTCGTTGCTAATCAGCCCCAGCATTTT
CASRPLVANQPQHF
>TRBJ2-7|TRBV7-9|NA|few
TGTGCCAGCAGCTTAGGAGGAGGGGTCGGCTCCTACGAGCAGTACTTC
CASSLGGGVGSYEQYF
>TRBJ2-3|TRBV15|NA|few
TGTGCCACCAGCAGATCTCGGGCTCTACCAGATACGCAGTATTTT
CATSRSRALPDTQYF
>TRBJ2-2|TRBV10-3|NA|NA
TGTGCCATCAGTGAGTCATCCTCCATTAACACCGGGGAGCTGTTTTTT
CAISESSSINTGELFF
>TRBJ2-1|TRBV20-1|TRBD2|few
TGCAGTGCTAGCGGTAGCGGGGGTCAATACAATGAGCAGTTCTTC
CSASGSGGQYNEQFF
>TRBJ1-5|TRBV10-3|TRBD1|few
TGTGCCATCAGTGAGTCTGAGGGGGCTGGCAATCAGCCCCAGCATTTT
CAISESEGAGNQPQHF
>TRBJ1-3|TRBV10-3|TRBD1|NA
TGTGCCATCAGTGGACCCCCAGGGGGTGGAAACACCATATATTTT
CAISGPPGGGNTIYF
>TRBJ2-5|TRBV27|NA|few
TGTGCCAGCAGTTTTTATGGCTCTACGTACCAAGAGACCCAGTACTTC
CASSFYGSTYQETQYF
>TRBJ1-2|TRBV27|TRBD1|once
TGTGCCAGCAGTTTATGGTCAGGGGGCTCGGGCTACACCTTC
CASSLWSGGSGYTF
>TRBJ2-7|TRBV29-1|TRBD2|NA
TGCAGCGTGGGCGCGGGAGGAAACGAGCAGTACTTC
CSVGAGGNEQYF
>TRBJ2-5|TRBV5-1|TRBD1|few
TGCGCCAGCGGTCCGGGACAGATGACGGAGACCCAGTACTTC
CASGPGQMTETQYF
>TRBJ2-5|TRBV10-3|NA|many
TGTGCCATCAGTGAGCGGGGCCCAGAGACCCAGTACTTC
CAISERGPETQYF
>TRBJ2-5|TRBV25-1|NA|NA
TGTGCCAGCAGTCCCCGGAAGAAGCGGATGGAAATGTACTTC
CASSPRKKRMEMYF
>TRBJ2-5|TRBV7-6|TRBD2|NA
TGTGCCAGCGCCCAGGCGGGGGAGGAGGGGACCCAGTACTTC
CASAQAGEEGTQYF
>TRBJ1-4|TRBV13|TRBD1|NA
TGTGCCAGCAGCTCGACCCGGGACAGGAATGAAAAACTGTTTTTT
CASSSTRDRNEKLFF
>TRBJ2-2|TRBV7-9|NA|few
TGTGCCAGCAGCTCCGATAACACCGGGGAGCTGTTTTTT
CASSSDNTGELFF
>TRBJ2-7|TRBV28|TRBD2|NA
TGTGCCATTCGGGGGGATACATTCTACGAGCAGTACTTC
CAIRGDTFYEQYF
>TRBJ2-1|TRBV7-9|NA|few
TGTGCCAGCAGTCACCCCCAGGGACCCTACAATGAGCAGTTCTTC
CASSHPQGPYNEQFF